This paragraph covers one T cell receptor beta chain sequence. This specimen comes from a study of blood T cell repertoires in COVID-19. Study-level information: The samples span acute and convalescent COVID-19 from the United States, Italy and Spain.

V lost 4 bases, J lost 3 bases, and 12 bases lay in between. There are 14 residues in the CDR3. The V gene's germline CDR1 is LGHDT and CDR2 YNNKEL (reference sequence). This study enrolled people aged 18 to 89 from around 26 US geographic areas. Participant-reported clinical history was the basis for cohort assignment. Per the original data handling: Amplified reference gene primers provided the basis for estimating nucleated cell counts. Assay used: immunoSEQ multiplex PCR; TCRdb lists only in-frame clones, some missing. Clone size and the V and J calls come from that table; the DNA yielded D and trimming. The data show 200,000 to 250,000 clones, 75% to 90% seen once.

Specimen: PBMCs or T cells enriched from blood (not recorded which). The gene calls are TRBV3-1 (or the pseudogene TRBV3-2) and TRBJ1-1, with D uncertain. This TCR derives from a woman aged 18-29 years in a cohort exposed to, infected with or recovered from COVID-19 (not recorded which). The CDR3 sequence: CASSPPGSYTEAFF. The DNA for the CDR3 is TGTGCCAGCAGCCCCCCCGGGAGCTACACTGAAGCTTTCTTT.